The sequence of this T cell receptor beta chain was determined in a study of post-analysis software for immune sequencing data. The library was made from cDNA and included unique molecular identifiers. TCRdb re-analysed the PCR reads in MiXCR, keeping a single row per CDR3 protein. Here the sample spans more than 500,000 distinct CDR3 sequences, approximately 31% being singletons. Points on this clonotype: Its antigen remains unknown.

Study-wide results and caveats: Compared with controls, patients had more of 4 to 6 TRBV segments, including TRBV5-6, TRBV5-1 and TRBV20-1.

Germline assignment: CDR1 SGHAT and CDR2 FQNNGV. This CDR3 has 14 residues. V was clipped by 5 bases and J by 4 bases; unmatched bases: 4. The material sequenced was blood. The TCR was taken from a girl aged 2-17 years with multiple sclerosis. The chain has TRBV11-2 and TRBJ2-7; the match to TRBD2 covers 11 bases. CDR3 amino acids: CASSPGLADYEQYF. For the CDR3, the DNA is TGTGCCAGCAGCCCGGGACTAGCGGATTACGAGCAGTACTTC.